The 17 T cell receptor beta chains reported below all come from one sample, sequenced in a study of blood T cell repertoires in COVID-19. Generated by immunoSEQ multiplex PCR, the TCRdb table keeps only in-frame clones and is missing some. The sample records 300,000 to 400,000 clones, about nine tenths being singletons. Sequenced input: peripheral blood. Source of these receptors: a woman in her twenties or thirties with COVID-19, enrolled during active disease.

This sequence joins TRBV9 and TRBJ2-2, with D hard to call. Trimming left V 3 bases short and J 7 bases short, with 16 bases between. This CDR3 is 15 amino acids long. Germline CDR1 and CDR2: SGDLS and YYNGEE. CDR3 region: CASSGRFGSGGELFF. The CDR3 DNA is TGTGCCAGCAGCGGCCGGTTCGGGTCGGGCGGGGAGCTGTTTTTT.

This chain connects TRBV28 to TRBJ2-3, with 8 bases matching TRBD2. Trimming cost V 6 bases and J 1 base; bases outside gene matches: 6. In germline, CDR1 is MDHEN, CDR2 SYDVKM. CDR3 size: 15 residues. In nucleotides, the CDR3 is TGTGCCAGCAGCCTTTCCGGGGGGGGCACAGATACGCAGTATTTT. Translation gives CASSLSGGGTDTQYF.

The rearrangement uses TRBV3-1 (or the pseudogene TRBV3-2) and TRBJ1-4, with 10 bases identical to TRBD1. The germline gives CDR1 LGHDT, CDR2 YNNKEL (reference sequence). After removal of 4 bases from V and 7 bases from J, the junction contained 6 bases not matched to a gene. CDR3 size: 15 residues. In DNA form, the CDR3 reads TGTGCCAGCAGCCTCCGGGACAGGGGCCGTGAAAAACTGTTTTTT. It codes for CASSLRDRGREKLFF.

This chain links TRBV6-1 with TRBJ2-3, with D possibly matching TRBD2 (6 bases). Per germline, CDR1 MNHNS and CDR2 SASEGT. This CDR3 region has 14 residues. Trimming cost V 2 bases and J 9 bases, with 15 bases left between them. The CDR3 DNA reads as TGTGCCAGCAGTGAACGCAGGTCGGGGGAAACGCAGTATTTT. It yields the protein CASSERRSGETQYF.

Written as DNA, the CDR3 is TGTGCCAGCAGCGGTCAAGTTTACAGGGGCATGAACACTGAAGCTTTCTTT. Its protein is CASSGQVYRGMNTEAFF. The chain employs TRBV21-1 and TRBJ1-1; TRBD1 is the table's D call, not checked against the DNA. TRBV21-1 is described as a pseudogene. CDR3 length: 17 amino acids.

CDR3 sequence (DNA): TGTGCCAGCTCACCGTTAGACACCCTAAACACTGAAGCTTTCTTT. Translating gives CASSPLDTLNTEAFF. This rearrangement joins TRBV18 to TRBJ1-1, with D hard to call. The CDR3 consists of 15 residues. Germline-derived CDR1 and CDR2 are KGHSH and LQKENI. V lost 3 bases to trimming and J lost 2 bases, with 13 bases between them.

The chain joins TRBV7-6 to TRBJ1-2; possibly TRBD1 for D (6 bases). The CDR3 runs 14 residues. The V end was cut by 8 bases, the J end by 13 bases, with 26 bases between. The V gene's germline CDR1 is SGHVS and CDR2 FNYEAQ. The CDR3 is CASYDPFGGAVPTF. CDR3 DNA sequence: TGTGCCAGCTACGACCCGTTTGGGGGGGCTGTACCCACCTTC.

The V gene is TRBV29-1, the J gene TRBJ1-1; no reliable D call. In germline, CDR1 is SQVTM, CDR2 ANQGSEA. The length of the CDR3 is 10 residues. V was shortened by 4 bases and J by 5 bases, with 5 bases between the two germline ends. DNA for the CDR3: TGCAGCGTTGTAATAACTGAAGCTTTCTTT. Translation gives CSVVITEAFF.

V gene TRBV6-5 combines with J gene TRBJ1-1; the D gene is possibly TRBD1 (5 bases). Trimming cost V 3 bases and J 4 bases, with 12 bases left between them. Looked up from germline, CDR1 is MNHEY and CDR2 is SVGAGI. The CDR3 contains 14 residues. CDR3 loop: CASSYSQGTTEAFF. In DNA, the CDR3 is TGTGCCAGCAGTTATTCCCAGGGTACCACTGAAGCTTTCTTT.

V and J are TRBV9 and TRBJ2-1; no reliable D call. The ends were cut back, 2 bases at V and 9 bases at J, with 9 bases in the middle. Germline CDR1 reads SGDLS; CDR2 reads YYNGEE. The CDR3 is made up of 12 amino acids. The CDR3 loop reads CASSVEQGEQFF. DNA of the CDR3: TGTGCCAGCAGCGTGGAGCAAGGTGAGCAGTTCTTC. The whole variable domain, filled in from reference TRBV9 and TRBJ2-1, reads DSGVTQTPKHLITATGQRVTLRCSPRSGDLSVYWYQQSLDQGLQFLIQYYNGEERAKGNILERFSAQQFPDLHSELNLSSLELGDSALYFCASSVEQGEQFFGPGTRLTVL.

The J gene is TRBJ2-3, the V gene TRBV4-1; 7 bases agree with TRBD2. V shed 9 bases, J shed 6 bases, and the junction held 12 bases outside the gene matches. This CDR3 is built from 14 residues. Germline CDR1 and CDR2: MGHRA and YSYEKL. The CDR3 loop is CASSAGLGGDTQYF. In DNA, the CDR3 is TGCGCCAGTTCGGCTGGGCTGGGGGGGGATACGCAGTATTTT.

CDR3: CASSEQIHTEAFF. CDR3 nucleotide sequence: TGTGCCAGCAGCGAACAGATCCACACTGAAGCTTTCTTT. The rearrangement uses TRBV3-1 (or the pseudogene TRBV3-2) and TRBJ1-1; D is ambiguous. This CDR3 comprises 13 residues. The ends were cut back, 5 bases at V and 3 bases at J, with 10 bases in the middle. CDR1 and CDR2 from the germline V gene are LGHDT and YNNKEL (reference sequence).

This clone was counted ten times or more. The chain links TRBV10-3 to TRBJ2-3; D might be TRBD2 (6 bases). This CDR3 region has 15 residues. CDR1 ENHRY and CDR2 SYGVKD come from the germline V gene. Trimming shortened V by 1 base and J by 2 bases, and 10 bases separated the two germline ends. The CDR3 reads CAISEYSGSTDTQYF. For the CDR3, the DNA is TGTGCCATCAGTGAGTATAGCGGATCCACAGATACGCAGTATTTT.

V is TRBV30 and J is TRBJ1-5; 9 bases line up with TRBD1. J lost 7 bases, V lost 2 bases, and 6 bases had no gene match. The CDR3 runs to 14 residues. Germline CDR1 reads GTSNPN; CDR2 reads SVGIG (reference sequence). The CDR3 loop reads CAWSSGTGNQPQHF. In nucleotides, the CDR3 is TGTGCCTGGAGTTCAGGGACAGGGAACCAGCCCCAGCATTTT.

The V call is TRBV6-6, the J call TRBJ1-4; TRBD1 is a possible D gene (6 bases). The V gene lost 5 bases and the J gene lost 8 bases, with 9 bases spanning the gap. The CDR3 sequence is 12 residues long. The germline V gene encodes CDR1 MNHNY and CDR2 SVGAGI (reference sequence). The CDR3 protein is CASSRQAEKLFF. In DNA form, the CDR3 reads TGTGCCAGCAGTAGACAGGCCGAAAAACTGTTTTTT.

V gene TRBV5-4 combines with J gene TRBJ1-1; 7 bases agree with TRBD1. This CDR3 is built from 16 residues. The ends lost 4 bases at V and 0 bases at J; junction bases unmatched: 9. Germline V gives CDR1 SGHNT, CDR2 YYREEE (reference sequence). CDR3 region: CASSPRGQYMNTEAFF. As DNA, the CDR3 is TGTGCCAGCAGCCCGCGGGGACAGTACATGAACACTGAAGCTTTCTTT.

This rearrangement joins TRBV4-2 to TRBJ2-3, with 8 positions matching TRBD1. The CDR3 loop spans 17 amino acids. CDR1 is LGHNA, CDR2 YNFKEQ, per germline. Losses at the gene ends were 4 bases for V and 4 bases for J; bases not matched to a gene: 13. CDR3 in amino acids: CASSPGGRGLSPDTQYF. The CDR3 DNA follows: TGTGCCAGCAGCCCCGGGGGCAGGGGGCTGTCTCCAGATACGCAGTATTTT.